The 12 T cell receptor beta chains given below trace back to one sample, sequenced in a study of T-cell reconstitution after alpha-beta-depleted transplantation in children. Unique molecular identifiers were used to barcode this TCRbeta library. TCRdb re-called the PCR reads through MiXCR, storing one row per CDR3 protein. The sample holds 450,000 to 600,000 distinct CDR3 sequences, around a third seen once. Here the sequenced sample was PBMCs from the stem cell graft donor, taken from the stem cell graft. The receptor source for this set is a human donor who donated a stem cell graft to a child with aplastic anemia.

The chain combines TRBV24-1 with TRBJ2-1; 11 positions match TRBD2. Trimming took 6 bases from V and 7 from J; bases not matched to a gene: 10. The CDR3 totals 16 residues. CDR1 and CDR2 from the germline V gene are KGHDR and SFDVKD. CDR3 protein: CATSTSGSFGGNEQFF. CDR3 coding DNA: TGTGCCACCAGTACTAGCGGGAGCTTCGGTGGGAATGAGCAGTTCTTC.

The genes are TRBV20-1 and TRBJ2-1, with 12 bases fitting TRBD2. This CDR3 is built from 18 residues. With V trimmed by 6 bases and J by 7 bases, 19 bases remained unmatched. CDR1 DFQATT and CDR2 SNEGSKA come from the germline V gene (reference sequence). The CDR3 DNA follows: TGCAGTGCCTGGTCATGGGCTAGCGGGAGGGCCTCTGAGAATGAGCAGTTCTTC. Its translation is CSAWSWASGRASENEQFF.

The sample holds a few counts of this clonotype. The chain links TRBV30 to TRBJ2-4; 7 positions match TRBD2. Germline assignment: CDR1 GTSNPN and CDR2 SVGIG (reference sequence). The J segment lost 13 bases and the V segment lost 0 bases, leaving 12 bases of the junction unmatched. The CDR3 runs 14 residues. The CDR3 DNA reads as TGTGCCTGGAGTGTATCCGTTTTTGGCGGGAGCCAGTACTTC. It specifies CAWSVSVFGGSQYF.

This clonotype was counted between two and nine times. V and J are TRBV10-3 and TRBJ2-1; possible D gene TRBD2, 6 bases. The V and J ends lost 3 bases and 2 bases respectively, with 14 bases between them. This CDR3 is 16 amino acids long. Germline V gene data show CDR1 as ENHRY and CDR2 as SYGVKD. The CDR3 nucleotides read TGTGCCATCAGTGAAGTCGGGACTGGGGCCTACAATGAGCAGTTCTTC. Protein product: CAISEVGTGAYNEQFF.

This rearrangement joins TRBV20-1 to TRBJ1-1; no definite D call. Germline V gives CDR1 DFQATT, CDR2 SNEGSKA (reference sequence). The CDR3 runs to 13 residues. V shed 5 bases and J shed 1 base, with 11 bases lying between them. CDR3 in DNA: TGCAGTGCTCCCAGCAGGCCGAACACTGAAGCTTTCTTT. This translates into CSAPSRPNTEAFF.

The genes are TRBV12-3 or TRBV12-4 and TRBJ1-2; possibly TRBD1 for D (5 bases). V gave up 4 bases and J gave up 8 bases, with 26 bases separating them. This CDR3 has 17 residues. Written as DNA, the CDR3 is TGTGCCAGCAGTTCTCCGGTGGGGCGCGCGGCTATGGTAGGCTACACCTTC. Translating it yields CASSSPVGRAAMVGYTF.

This clonotype has only a few counts. This rearrangement joins TRBV28 to TRBJ2-5; no firm D call. The CDR3 sequence is 15 residues long. The V gene lost 5 bases and the J gene lost 0 bases, with 13 bases spanning the gap. Germline CDR1 is MDHEN and CDR2 is SYDVKM. The CDR3 nucleotides are TGTGCCAGCAGTCCCAGCTTCAAGGACCAAGAGACCCAGTACTTC. Its translation: CASSPSFKDQETQYF.

The chain carries TRBV7-2 and TRBJ1-5; the D gene is possibly TRBD1 (6 bases). This CDR3 contains 16 residues. Germline lookup yields CDR1 SGHTA and CDR2 FQGNSA. Trimming shortened V by 5 bases and J by 1 base, and 15 bases separated the two germline ends. The CDR3, as DNA: TGTGCCAGCAGCCAAAGGGCAGGGGCCAGCAATCAGCCCCAGCATTTT. This encodes CASSQRAGASNQPQHF.

This clonotype was seen a few times. The V gene is TRBV20-1, the J gene TRBJ2-7, with 7 bases identical to TRBD2. The germline CDR1 and CDR2 sequences are DFQATT and SNEGSKA (reference sequence). CDR3 length equals 12 residues. V was clipped by 5 bases and J by 7 bases; unmatched bases: 8. The DNA for the CDR3 is TGCAGTGCTGCGACTAGCCCGCGTGAGCAGTACGTC. This gives the protein CSAATSPREQYV.

V usage is TRBV6-5 and J usage is TRBJ1-4; D is perhaps TRBD1 (6 bases). Trimming cost V 1 base and J 7 bases, with 22 bases left between them. CDR3 length: 18 amino acids. Looked up from germline, CDR1 is MNHEY and CDR2 is SVGAGI. The CDR3 reads CASSYLGGPIPPFEKLFF. In DNA, the CDR3 is TGTGCCAGCAGTTACTTGGGGGGCCCCATACCACCCTTTGAAAAACTGTTTTTT.

The gene calls are TRBV5-4 and TRBJ2-1; D is unresolved. CDR1 and CDR2 (germline): SGHNT, YYREEE (reference sequence). V was trimmed by 2 bases and J by 8 bases, leaving 11 bases between them. The CDR3 length is 13 residues. CDR3: CASSLLDDDEQFF. Here the CDR3 DNA reads TGTGCCAGCAGCTTATTAGACGATGATGAGCAGTTCTTC.

This clonotype was counted only a few times. The chain couples TRBV29-1 to TRBJ2-3, with D possibly being TRBD1 (5 bases). Trimming shortened V by 3 bases and J by 0 bases, and 22 bases separated the two germline ends. The germline CDR1 and CDR2 sequences are SQVTM and ANQGSEA. The CDR3 is 18 residues long. CDR3 amino acids: CSVESLLGTGASTDTQYF. CDR3 DNA: TGCAGCGTTGAGTCTTTGTTAGGAACAGGCGCTAGCACAGATACGCAGTATTTT.